These T cell receptor beta chains were read from a single sample in a study of beta chain features in type 1 diabetes. Sequencing was performed with immunoSEQ multiplex PCR; in TCRdb, only in-frame clones are kept and a portion is missing. Of roughly 450,000 clones in the sample, 14% were seen once. Sequenced material: naive CD4+ T cells from blood. The receptors were gathered from a man under 40 in good health. CDR3s leave out the opening cysteine and the closing phenylalanine or tryptophan.

j_call: TRBJ2-5; v_call: TRBV10-3; cdr3_aa: AISEAKETQY
j_call: TRBJ2-7; v_call: TRBV6-5; cdr3_aa: ASSYWSGRPYEQY
j_call: TRBJ2-1; v_call: TRBV9; cdr3_aa: ASSETGQNYNEQF
j_call: TRBJ2-1; v_call: TRBV7-9; cdr3_aa: ASSSLIGSSYNEQF
j_call: TRBJ1-1; v_call: TRBV18; cdr3_aa: ASSPPGREAF
j_call: TRBJ1-6; v_call: TRBV7-2; cdr3_aa: ASSPDRVNSPLH
j_call: TRBJ1-4; v_call: TRBV18; cdr3_aa: ASSPTIRSEKLF
j_call: TRBJ1-5; v_call: TRBV7-2; cdr3_aa: ASSRTGTGVRSNQPQH
j_call: TRBJ1-1; v_call: TRBV6-1; cdr3_aa: ASSESGAGGAAEAF
j_call: TRBJ1-3; v_call: TRBV9; cdr3_aa: ASRSAGNTIY
j_call: TRBJ1-2; v_call: TRBV5-1; cdr3_aa: ASSPPGPHSGYT
j_call: TRBJ2-3; v_call: TRBV9; cdr3_aa: ASSAARLETDLTDTQY
j_call: TRBJ2-3; v_call: TRBV7-9; cdr3_aa: ASSPRASDTQY
j_call: TRBJ2-2; v_call: TRBV29-1; cdr3_aa: SVPGQGLTGELF
j_call: TRBJ2-7; v_call: TRBV18; cdr3_aa: ASSPQSSSYEQY
j_call: TRBJ1-3; v_call: TRBV4-3; cdr3_aa: ASSPTGYSGNTIY
j_call: TRBJ2-2; v_call: TRBV5-4; cdr3_aa: ASSMGRRNTGELF
j_call: TRBJ2-2; v_call: TRBV9; cdr3_aa: ASSARPGQSNTGELF
j_call: TRBJ2-3; v_call: TRBV4-3; cdr3_aa: ASSQRKAGGTDTQY
j_call: TRBJ2-1; v_call: TRBV9; cdr3_aa: ASSVGWSSSYNEQF
j_call: TRBJ2-4; v_call: TRBV11-3; cdr3_aa: ASSPPLAGLAKNIQY
j_call: TRBJ1-3; v_call: TRBV25-1; cdr3_aa: ASSEFSGNTIY
j_call: TRBJ2-2; v_call: TRBV7-2; cdr3_aa: ASSLVTGPRGELF
j_call: TRBJ2-3; v_call: TRBV30; cdr3_aa: AWGAGTGGLDTQY
j_call: TRBJ2-2; v_call: TRBV9; cdr3_aa: ASSVFGGAAPGELF
j_call: TRBJ2-7; v_call: TRBV2; cdr3_aa: ASSVGGGKYEQY
j_call: TRBJ2-1; v_call: TRBV25-1; cdr3_aa: ASSDRAGGYNEQF
j_call: TRBJ2-2; v_call: TRBV7-8; cdr3_aa: ASSLNVNTGELF
j_call: TRBJ2-5; v_call: TRBV10-3; cdr3_aa: AISEPGRGVGETQY
j_call: TRBJ1-3; v_call: TRBV30; cdr3_aa: AWSGQGGNTIY
j_call: TRBJ2-3; v_call: TRBV29-1; cdr3_aa: SGLPGGQGTDTQY
j_call: TRBJ2-1; v_call: TRBV2; cdr3_aa: ASGRRYNEQF
j_call: TRBJ1-4; v_call: TRBV7-2; cdr3_aa: ASSRPGTGGKLF
j_call: TRBJ1-2; v_call: TRBV29-1; cdr3_aa: SVEDKGPYGYT
j_call: TRBJ2-1; v_call: TRBV29-1; cdr3_aa: SVESRAKSSYNEQF
j_call: TRBJ2-5; v_call: TRBV11-3; cdr3_aa: ASAAQGNKETQY
j_call: TRBJ2-1; v_call: TRBV20-1; cdr3_aa: SAAARPLV
j_call: TRBJ2-1; v_call: TRBV5-6; cdr3_aa: ASSLGLAGATIEQF
j_call: TRBJ2-3; v_call: TRBV29-1; cdr3_aa: SADKQGGDTQY
j_call: TRBJ2-7; v_call: TRBV27; cdr3_aa: ASRHRDRTYEQY
j_call: TRBJ2-7; v_call: TRBV6-6; cdr3_aa: ASRTAYEQY
j_call: TRBJ1-1; v_call: TRBV6-6; cdr3_aa: ASSQDLSTGSTEAF
j_call: TRBJ1-1; v_call: TRBV14; cdr3_aa: ASSQDLVQVWNTEAF
j_call: TRBJ1-2; v_call: TRBV29-1; cdr3_aa: SGGEGYGYT
j_call: TRBJ2-5; v_call: TRBV9; cdr3_aa: ASSVSGGGETQY
j_call: TRBJ1-1; v_call: TRBV7-9; cdr3_aa: ASSTGQGDTEAF
j_call: TRBJ1-4; v_call: TRBV29-1; cdr3_aa: SVRFRALGNEKLF
j_call: TRBJ2-7; v_call: TRBV4-1; cdr3_aa: ASSHTTSGGSHEQY
j_call: TRBJ1-2; v_call: TRBV19; cdr3_aa: ASSTGRLRTYGYT
j_call: TRBJ2-7; v_call: TRBV18; cdr3_aa: ASSPRTGAPYEQY
j_call: TRBJ2-3; v_call: TRBV18; cdr3_aa: ASSPRGLQSTDTQY
j_call: TRBJ2-5; v_call: TRBV20-1; cdr3_aa: SVQTETQY
j_call: TRBJ2-1; v_call: TRBV7-2; cdr3_aa: ASSFMGRISNEQF
j_call: TRBJ2-3; v_call: TRBV9; cdr3_aa: ASSVFLATDTQY
j_call: TRBJ1-6; v_call: TRBV27; cdr3_aa: ASSLRGRDSPLH
j_call: TRBJ2-1; v_call: TRBV29-1; cdr3_aa: SVEIYNEQF
j_call: TRBJ2-3; v_call: TRBV7-2; cdr3_aa: ASSLGLAGWSDTQY